The entry that follows covers one T cell receptor (beta chain) sequence. Antigen: not known. Tumor tissue was collected at baseline, before treatment began. This record comes from a study of circulating tumor DNA in untreated peripheral T-cell lymphoma. Here immunoSEQ multiplex PCR was the method, and the copy in TCRdb shows in-frame clones only, minus some. The sample holds fewer than 7,500 clones, around 74% seen once. Study-wide points: In about 70% of patients, tumor-specific clonotypes were identified.

The TCR comes from a human donor with peripheral T-cell lymphoma. Sequenced: tumor tissue.

The CDR3 spells CASSHGQGAQDTEAFF. The CDR3 nucleotides read TGCGCCAGCAGCCATGGACAGGGGGCTCAAGACACTGAAGCTTTCTTT. This rearrangement joins TRBV4-1 to TRBJ1-1, with 11 bases lining up with TRBD1. The CDR3 is made up of 16 amino acids. Germline CDR1 MGHRA, CDR2 YSYEKL. Trimming removed 3 bases from V and 3 bases from J; junction bases left unmatched: 6.